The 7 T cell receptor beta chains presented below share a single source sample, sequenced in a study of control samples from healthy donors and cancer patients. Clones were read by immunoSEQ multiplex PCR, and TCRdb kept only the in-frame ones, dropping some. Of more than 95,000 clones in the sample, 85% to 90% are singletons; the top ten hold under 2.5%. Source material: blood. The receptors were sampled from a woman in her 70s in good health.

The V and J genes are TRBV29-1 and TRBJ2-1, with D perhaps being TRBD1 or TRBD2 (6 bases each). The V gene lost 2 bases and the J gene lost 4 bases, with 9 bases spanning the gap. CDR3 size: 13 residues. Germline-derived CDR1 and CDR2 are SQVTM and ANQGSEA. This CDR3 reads CSVERGTYNEQFF. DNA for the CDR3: TGCAGCGTTGAAAGGGGGACTTACAATGAGCAGTTCTTC.

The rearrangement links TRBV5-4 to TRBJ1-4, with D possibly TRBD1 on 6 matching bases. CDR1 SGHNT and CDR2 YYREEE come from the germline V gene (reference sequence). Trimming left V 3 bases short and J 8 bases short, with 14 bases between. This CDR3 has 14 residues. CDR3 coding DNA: TGTGCCAGCAGCTACTCAGGGGAACAGGAAAAACTGTTTTTT. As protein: CASSYSGEQEKLFF.

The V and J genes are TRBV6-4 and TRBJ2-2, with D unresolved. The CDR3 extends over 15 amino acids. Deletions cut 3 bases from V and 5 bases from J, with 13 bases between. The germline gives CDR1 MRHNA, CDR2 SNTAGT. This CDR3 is CASSEGRSLTGELFF. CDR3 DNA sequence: TGTGCCAGCAGTGAGGGCAGGTCTTTGACCGGGGAGCTGTTTTTT.

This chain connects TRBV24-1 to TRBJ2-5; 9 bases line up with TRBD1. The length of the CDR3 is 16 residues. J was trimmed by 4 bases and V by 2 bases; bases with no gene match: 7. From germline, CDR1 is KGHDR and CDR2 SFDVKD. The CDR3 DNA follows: TGTGCCACCAGTGATTGGCCGGGACAGGGAGGAGAGACCCAGTACTTC. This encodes CATSDWPGQGGETQYF.

This CDR3 is CASSPNGGGTEAFF. CDR3 in DNA: TGTGCCAGCAGTCCCAATGGGGGGGGCACTGAAGCTTTCTTT. The chain is built from TRBV27 and TRBJ1-1, with a tentative D call TRBD1 (5 bases). Per the germline V gene, CDR1 is MNHEY and CDR2 is SMNVEV (reference sequence). Trimming removed 5 bases from V and 4 bases from J, with 14 bases in between. CDR3 length: 14 amino acids.

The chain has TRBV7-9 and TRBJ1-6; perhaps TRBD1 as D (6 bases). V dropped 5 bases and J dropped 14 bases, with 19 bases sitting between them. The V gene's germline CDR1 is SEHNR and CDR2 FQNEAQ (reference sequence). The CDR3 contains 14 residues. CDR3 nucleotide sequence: TGTGCCAGCAGCCCCACAGGGACCTCCTACACCCTCCACTTT. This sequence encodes CASSPTGTSYTLHF.

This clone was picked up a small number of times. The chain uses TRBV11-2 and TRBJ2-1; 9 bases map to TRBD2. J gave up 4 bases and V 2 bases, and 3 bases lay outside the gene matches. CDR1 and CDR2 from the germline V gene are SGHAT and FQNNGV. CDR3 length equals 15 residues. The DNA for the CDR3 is TGTGCCAGCAGCTTAATGGCGGGGGGGTACAATGAGCAGTTCTTC. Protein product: CASSLMAGGYNEQFF.